This T cell receptor beta chain was recorded in a study of blood T cell repertoires in COVID-19. Study-wide context: T cells, B-cell-depleted T cells, or PBMCs provided the cDNA or gDNA that served as material.

This CDR3 has 10 amino acids. The V gene lost 4 bases and the J gene lost 6 bases, with 3 bases spanning the gap. Germline assignment: CDR1 SGHRS and CDR2 YFSETQ. The method was immunoSEQ multiplex PCR; TCRdb's version includes in-frame clones alone and lacks a portion of them. The sample lists fewer than 70,000 clones; about 80% were seen once. The TCR originated in a man aged 25 to 40 with COVID-19, enrolled during active disease. This sequence joins TRBV5-1 and TRBJ2-3; D is undetermined. The sequenced material came from peripheral blood. CDR3 sequence: CASSEDTQYF. The CDR3 nucleotides are TGCGCCAGCAGCGAGGATACGCAGTATTTT.